This T cell receptor beta chain was retrieved from a study of CD8 T cells in ankylosing spondylitis. Losses at the gene ends were 11 bases for V and 4 bases for J; bases not matched to a gene: 11. CDR3 size: 14 residues. Each TCR beta library was made by quantitative 5'-RACE that incorporated molecular barcodes. TCRdb processed the 5' RACE reads anew with MiXCR; each CDR3 protein has one entry. The sample has roughly 490,000 distinct CDR3 sequences; 5.3% are singletons. This clonotype was seen many times. The antigen remains undetermined. Regarding the study as a whole: Seven to nine highly homologous variants made up a TCR beta motif, and this motif appeared characteristic of ankylosing spondylitis blood. The authors reported significant enrichment of disease-linked clones in matched ankylosing spondylitis synovial fluid.

The chain combines TRBV12-3 or TRBV12-4 with TRBJ1-5; 7 nucleotides match TRBD1. Specimen: blood, either unsorted or a sorted T cell fraction (not recorded which). The clonotype originates from a male donor with ankylosing spondylitis. The CDR3 reads CASRGRGANQPQHF. The CDR3 nucleotides read TGTGCCTCCAGGGGCAGGGGGGCGAATCAGCCCCAGCATTTT.